A selection of T cell receptor beta chains follows, all from one sample in a study of blood T cell repertoires in COVID-19. Libraries were prepared by immunoSEQ multiplex PCR; TCRdb keeps only in-frame clonotypes and omits some of them. The profile shows hundreds of thousands of clones, over 70% of them singletons. Sequenced material: peripheral blood. These TCRs come from an elderly man with acute or convalescent COVID-19. Each CDR3 is given with its conserved first and last residue. Clone size appears in some rows only: once, few, many, or a class for an expanded clone.

size	V	J	CDR3
NA	TRBV11-2	TRBJ2-7	CASSLGSQSAVYEQYF
NA	TRBV25-1	TRBJ2-3	CASSRGIRTDTQYF
many	TRBV11-2	TRBJ1-6	CASSLAGTRGLHF
NA	TRBV27	TRBJ1-5	CASSSDRGGQPQHF
once	TRBV5-1	TRBJ1-2	CASSLVGGGDYGYTF
NA	TRBV5-1	TRBJ2-1	CASNPRSTPSYNEQFF
once	TRBV9	TRBJ1-6	CASSARQGGNNSPLHF
NA	TRBV7-3	TRBJ2-2	CASSAQAGENTGELFF
once	TRBV14	TRBJ2-1	CASSPGLAGGLYVQFF
NA	TRBV27	TRBJ2-1	CASSNFRASRASGSYNEQFF
NA	TRBV27	TRBJ2-2	CASSLEGITGELFF
NA	TRBV5-1	TRBJ2-5	CASSRDRGLETQYF
NA	TRBV10-1	TRBJ2-7	CASSESKGAVYEQYF
NA	TRBV28	TRBJ1-2	CASSSQGRTSYGYTF
NA	TRBV3-1/TRBV3-2	TRBJ2-2	CASSQASGAVGELFF
NA	TRBV5-1	TRBJ2-7	CASSTSGTRTYEQYF
NA	TRBV5-1	TRBJ1-6	CASRGQGVRSPLHF
NA	TRBV30	TRBJ1-5	CAWSIQGNQPQHF
NA	TRBV6-5	TRBJ2-7	CASSYGLSYEQYF
once	TRBV5-1	TRBJ1-2	CASSSSGTGNGYTF
NA	TRBV5-1	TRBJ2-1	CASSPSGGPYNEQFF
NA	TRBV28	TRBJ1-2	CASSLIPGYYGYTF
NA	TRBV5-6	TRBJ2-3	CASSPGQGTTDTQYF
NA	TRBV10-1	TRBJ2-1	CASSRDQEQFF
NA	TRBV9	TRBJ1-6	CASSSRQNNSPLHF